This TCR beta chain was profiled in a study of CD8 T cells in ankylosing spondylitis. Study results and limitations: Seven to nine highly homologous variants formed a TCR beta motif that appeared characteristic of ankylosing spondylitis blood.

TCRdb reprocessed the 5' RACE reads via MiXCR and lists one record per CDR3 protein. The sample yields 750,000 to 850,000 distinct CDR3 sequences, 12% seen once. This clonotype was recorded at least ten times. As yet, its antigen is unknown. The CDR3 has 12 amino acids. CDR1 is SQVTM and CDR2 is ANQGSEA in the germline V gene. V dropped 3 bases and J dropped 1 base, with 6 bases sitting between them. Sequencing used blood, either unsorted or a sorted T cell fraction (not recorded which). The chain links TRBV29-1 to TRBJ1-1; D is unclear. This clonotype was sampled from a male donor with ankylosing spondylitis. The CDR3 here is CSVDGGNTEAFF. The DNA for the CDR3 is TGCAGCGTTGACGGCGGGAACACTGAAGCTTTCTTT.